This T cell receptor (beta chain) comes out of a study of shared clonotypes between healthy human individuals. Study outcomes and limitations: It was expected that sequencing depth would affect clonotype sharing among donors. Of the naive CD4 clonotypes, around 5% were shared across several donors.

Germline V gives CDR1 MNHEY, CDR2 SMNVEV (reference sequence). The CDR3 covers 15 residues. Trimming took 2 bases from V and 7 from J, leaving 12 bases between them. Every subset had its genomic DNA shared out evenly among several immunoSEQ plates. The data were produced by immunoSEQ multiplex PCR, yet TCRdb's version contains in-frame clones alone and is incomplete. The profile shows some 1 million clones, about 76% of them singletons. This clone was detected a few times. Its antigen is unknown. Donors were healthy HIV-negative adults without recently reported acute infections or vaccinations. This sequence was found in a young man in good health. The rearrangement links TRBV27 to TRBJ1-6, with D maybe TRBD1 (6 bases). The sample comprised memory CD4+ T cells sorted from blood. Subset reported: CD45RA-negative fraction. CDR3 sequence (DNA): TGTGCCAGCAGTTTACAGGGGCTCTACAATTCACCCCTCCACTTT. Translating gives CASSLQGLYNSPLHF.